The entry below gives a single T cell receptor beta chain sequence along with its context. Its antigen is not identified. This specimen comes from a study of regulatory T cells. Overall study findings and caveats: Regulatory T cells showed the strongest V-J pair restriction and V/J gene skewing among patient repertoires. Hydrophobic residues at CDR3 positions 6 and 7 were enriched in conventional CD4+ T cells of CD3G-deficient patients.

A couple of CD3G-deficient patients had more severe autoimmunity; all had some. Patients aged 2 to 39 years had fewer naive and more memory CD4+ and CD8+ T cells. Regulatory (CD25-high CD127-low) and conventional (CD25-low CD127-high) CD4+ T cells were sorted separately. Germline V lookup: CDR1 MDHEN, CDR2 SYDVKM. Between the trimmed V and J ends, which lost 6 bases and 6 bases, there was a span of 21 bases. The CDR3 runs to 15 residues. The primer mix had 52 TRBV and 13 TRBJ primers. The protocol was immunoSEQ multiplex PCR, while the TCRdb copy is restricted to in-frame clones and leaves out a portion. The table includes about 15,000 clones, roughly 88% detected once.

The chain joins TRBV28 to TRBJ2-7; possible D gene TRBD2, 5 bases. This clonotype originated in a person aged 30-39 years with CD3G deficiency. The specimen was conventional CD4+ T cells sorted from blood. The CDR3 sequence: CASSFHTGMRREQYF. DNA of the CDR3: TGTGCCAGCAGCTTCCATACGGGAATGAGACGCGAGCAGTACTTC.